This T cell receptor beta chain came from a study of T cells expressing NK-cell markers (dated by TCRdb to about 2020). Regarding the research as a whole: TCR beta-chain repertoires were profiled in sorted CD3+CD56+NKG2C+, CD3+CD56+NKG2C- and CD3+CD56-NKG2C+ T-cell subsets from several donors. Seven of the eight sequenced donors were HCMV-seropositive and one was HCMV-seronegative. The study sequenced eight donors, all healthy volunteers chosen at random: three men and five women. The libraries were sequenced on Illumina HiSeq 2000/2500, MiSeq or NextSeq, producing 2 x 150 bp reads. The full study reports these points: Those dominant clonotypes were again the most abundant among CD3+CD56-NKG2C+ cells in a handful of donors, at about 28.3-65%. Whether the expanded NKG2C-expressing T cell clones were specific for HCMV antigens remained unclear. In more than 5 donors, the dominant CD3+CD56+NKG2C+ clonotypes ranked among the top 10 CD8+ clonotypes, making up roughly 1.0-7.0% of CD8+ T cells.

CDR3 length: 15 amino acids, cysteine to phenylalanine. The coding DNA is unavailable. CDR1 and CDR2, looked up from the germline V gene, are MNHEY and SVGAGI. Comment on this clonotype: The antigen this receptor binds is unknown.

TCRdb records Illumina HiSeq 2000 as the sequencer. TCR beta cDNA libraries were prepared using 5'RACE template switching, which introduced a universal primer site and unique molecular identifiers. Priming for cDNA synthesis came from the TCR beta constant segment, and two successive PCR amplification steps followed. The authors processed their data as follows. MIGEC was used to demultiplex reads and group the reads by UMI, and MiTCR was used to assemble and quantify clonotypes. To remove erroneous sequences, TCR cDNA sequences were retained only when supported by two or more reads. The tcR package was used for downstream repertoire analysis, and clonotypes were matched between fractions using CDR3 nucleotide sequence together with V segment. VDJmatch was used to annotate antigen specificity against VDJdb, with one amino acid substitution in CDR3 permitted. TCRdb reprocessed the reads and assigns one entry to each CDR3 protein sequence, leaving out DNA. V and J calls and clone size were set by TCRdb, not the authors. This sample's records show some 150,000 distinct CDR3 sequences. The top ten clones comprise over 35% of the sample.

To determine HCMV serostatus, a commercial ELISA kit was used to detect HCMV-specific IgG in serum. Ficoll density gradient centrifugation was used to isolate peripheral blood mononuclear cells from blood. The chain is encoded by TRBV6-5 joined to TRBJ2-2; TCRdb calls TRBD1, which cannot be checked without DNA. What was sequenced was blood T cells: a sorted CD56 or NKG2C T cell subset, CD4+ or CD8+ T cells, or bulk PBMC T cells (not recorded which). This clonotype was obtained from a woman between 50 and 59 years old in good health. Donor details come from another sample of the same person, matched by shared clones. This receptor has the CDR3 CASSYSRGHTGELFF.